The TCR beta chain described here comes from a study of immune reconstitution after stem cell transplant in scleroderma. This clonotype was detected a few times. TCRdb reanalysed the RT-PCR reads using MiXCR and keeps one entry per CDR3 protein. Of about 2,000 distinct CDR3 sequences listed, 15% to 20% are singletons. Germline lookup yields CDR1 LGHDT and CDR2 YNNKEL (reference sequence). The CDR3 sequence is 13 residues long. The V and J ends lost 4 bases and 4 bases respectively, with 8 bases between them. This receptor was identified in a female donor with systemic sclerosis. The J gene is TRBJ2-1, the V gene TRBV3-1; D unclear. Sample collection was performed before or after autologous hematopoietic stem cell transplantation (not recorded which). The CDR3 nucleotides read TGTGCCAGCAGCCGGGATCTATACAATGAGCAGTTCTTC. Amino acid sequence: CASSRDLYNEQFF.